The clone carrying this T cell receptor (beta chain) was seen more than once but under ten times. These data belong to a study of spatial heterogeneity in lung cancer. Study overall: Sequencing of follow-up PBMC samples took place when they were available, at a median of approximately 2 years after resection. Averaged across combinations, each unique TCR and UMI pairing appeared more than ten times in raw reads, which were uncorrected.

This CDR3 is 12 amino acids long. CDR1 and CDR2 from the germline V gene are SGHRS and YFSETQ. Trimming removed 1 base at V and 4 bases at J, with 6 bases between. Time point specified: blood at routine non-recurrence follow-up after resection. In each case, whole RNA from tumor, nontumor lung or frozen PBMC was sequenced unsorted. TCRdb itself ran the 5' RACE reads through MiXCR, one entry per CDR3 protein. The sample has about 120,000 distinct CDR3 sequences; 10% to 11% are singletons. The rearrangement links TRBV5-1 to TRBJ2-7; D gene unclear. This TCR derives from a female donor with early-stage non-small cell lung cancer. The source material was PBMCs, sampled at follow-up. The CDR3 protein is CASSLTDYEQYF. CDR3 nucleotides: TGCGCCAGCAGCTTGACTGATTACGAGCAGTACTTC.